This TCR beta chain is from a study of Tregs in tolerant kidney transplant recipients. Findings and caveats of the study: The most relevant donor-specific Treg TCRbeta repertoire apparently came from expansion with activated donor B cells.

Some clones are missing from TCRdb's copy, which holds only in-frame ones; the method was immunoSEQ multiplex PCR. The top ten hold approximately 11% of the sample, which has roughly 66,000 clones, approximately 92% seen once. A remark on this clone: The antigen is not known.

Unstimulated Tregs (CD4+CD25+CD127-) and CD4+CD25- non-Tregs were sorted from PBMCs. Per the germline V gene, CDR1 is MNHEY and CDR2 is SMNVEV (reference sequence). The CDR3 totals 13 residues. V shed 3 bases and J shed 3 bases, with 8 bases lying between them. The specimen comprised CD8+ T cells from blood, sampled before the transplant. This clonotype was sampled from a human donor who received a combined kidney and bone marrow transplant. The chain has TRBV27 and TRBJ1-1; D ambiguous. The CDR3: CASSLGKYTEAFF. The CDR3 DNA reads as TGTGCCAGCAGTTTGGGCAAGTACACTGAAGCTTTCTTT.